This T cell receptor (beta chain) is drawn from a study of blood T cell repertoires in COVID-19. V lost 3 bases to trimming and J lost 8 bases, with 4 bases between them. Germline V gives CDR1 MDHEN, CDR2 SYDVKM. This CDR3 has 11 residues. The repertoire was sequenced with immunoSEQ multiplex PCR; TCRdb's copy has only in-frame clones and lacks some. Here the sample spans tens of thousands of clones, about 80% being singletons. V gene TRBV28 combines with J gene TRBJ1-4, with no clear D. The TCR sequence derives from a man aged 55 to 70 with acute or convalescent COVID-19. Input material: peripheral blood. Here the CDR3 reads CASSFREKLFF. The CDR3 DNA reads as TGTGCCAGCAGTTTCAGAGAAAAACTGTTTTTT.